These T cell receptor beta chains were read from a single sample in a study of cytomegalovirus exposure and HLA in healthy donors. Sequencing was performed with immunoSEQ multiplex PCR; in TCRdb, only in-frame clones are kept and a portion is missing. This sample has 100,000 to 120,000 clones; around 76% occur once, and the top ten carry roughly 12%. Material for sequencing was PBMCs. These receptors originate from a man under 40 in good health and CMV-seropositive. Each CDR3 is given with its conserved first and last residue. A D gene is named only where the DNA matches it firmly. Not all rows give a size; the values are once, few, many and, for expanded clones, a class.

CDR3 length: 14; J gene: TRBJ1-6; clone size: NA; V gene: TRBV28; D gene: NA; CDR3 protein: CASSPQEVSSPLHF; CDR3 DNA: TGTGCCAGCAGCCCCCAGGAAGTCTCATCACCCCTCCACTTT
CDR3 length: 14; J gene: TRBJ2-7; clone size: NA; V gene: TRBV30; D gene: NA; CDR3 protein: CAWKEHNEIYEQYF; CDR3 DNA: TGTGCCTGGAAGGAGCACAACGAAATCTACGAGCAGTACTTC
CDR3 length: 14; J gene: TRBJ2-5; clone size: NA; V gene: TRBV7-2; D gene: NA; CDR3 protein: CASSLGQVLRDQYF; CDR3 DNA: TGTGCCAGCAGCTTAGGACAGGTCCTAAGGGACCAGTACTTC
CDR3 length: 13; J gene: TRBJ1-1; clone size: few; V gene: TRBV4-1; D gene: TRBD1; CDR3 protein: CASSQASTGETFF; CDR3 DNA: TGCGCCAGCAGCCAAGCCTCAACAGGGGAAACTTTCTTT
CDR3 length: 15; J gene: TRBJ2-5; clone size: NA; V gene: TRBV27; D gene: TRBD2; CDR3 protein: CASSHSLAGEETQYF; CDR3 DNA: TGTGCCAGCAGTCACTCCTTAGCGGGCGAAGAGACCCAGTACTTC
CDR3 length: 16; J gene: TRBJ2-7; clone size: NA; V gene: TRBV28; D gene: TRBD1; CDR3 protein: CASREVPGQGLYEQYF; CDR3 DNA: TGTGCCAGCAGGGAGGTCCCGGGACAGGGGTTATACGAGCAGTACTTC
CDR3 length: 18; J gene: TRBJ2-3; clone size: few; V gene: TRBV27; D gene: TRBD2; CDR3 protein: CASSLFPASGGITDTQYF; CDR3 DNA: TGTGCCAGCAGTTTATTCCCGGCTAGCGGGGGTATTACAGATACGCAGTATTTT
CDR3 length: 14; J gene: TRBJ1-5; clone size: once; V gene: TRBV9; D gene: NA; CDR3 protein: CASSASGKNQPQHF; CDR3 DNA: TGTGCCAGCAGCGCATCAGGGAAGAATCAGCCCCAGCATTTT
CDR3 length: 16; J gene: TRBJ1-2; clone size: once; V gene: TRBV4-3; D gene: NA; CDR3 protein: CASSQDGGSFNYGYTF; CDR3 DNA: TGCGCCAGCAGCCAAGATGGGGGCAGCTTTAACTATGGCTACACCTTC
CDR3 length: 17; J gene: TRBJ2-7; clone size: NA; V gene: TRBV28; D gene: TRBD1; CDR3 protein: CASSFFERGQGGYEQYF; CDR3 DNA: TGTGCCAGCAGTTTTTTCGAACGGGGACAGGGTGGGTACGAGCAGTACTTC
CDR3 length: 15; J gene: TRBJ2-7; clone size: NA; V gene: TRBV18; D gene: TRBD1; CDR3 protein: CASSGDRGPWYEQYF; CDR3 DNA: TGTGCCAGCTCAGGGGACAGGGGGCCATGGTACGAGCAGTACTTC
CDR3 length: 15; J gene: TRBJ1-1; clone size: NA; V gene: TRBV7-2; D gene: TRBD1; CDR3 protein: CASTRGQGSNTEAFF; CDR3 DNA: TGTGCCAGCACCCGAGGACAGGGGAGCAACACTGAAGCTTTCTTT
CDR3 length: 14; J gene: TRBJ1-1; clone size: NA; V gene: TRBV7-9; D gene: NA; CDR3 protein: CASSPRARNTEAFF; CDR3 DNA: TGTGCCAGCAGCCCGCGTGCTCGAAACACTGAAGCTTTCTTT
CDR3 length: 14; J gene: TRBJ2-1; clone size: NA; V gene: TRBV23-1; D gene: NA; CDR3 protein: CASSQCMRVHEQFF; CDR3 DNA: TGCGCCAGCAGTCAATGCATGAGGGTCCATGAGCAGTTCTTC
CDR3 length: 15; J gene: TRBJ1-1; clone size: NA; V gene: TRBV27; D gene: NA; CDR3 protein: CASSFGGAGVTEAFF; CDR3 DNA: TGTGCCAGCAGTTTTGGGGGGGCGGGGGTGACTGAAGCTTTCTTT
CDR3 length: 17; J gene: TRBJ2-3; clone size: NA; V gene: TRBV6-4; D gene: TRBD2; CDR3 protein: CASSETSGGAGSDTQYF; CDR3 DNA: TGTGCCAGCAGTGAGACTAGCGGGGGGGCCGGGTCAGATACGCAGTATTTT
CDR3 length: 13; J gene: TRBJ1-1; clone size: NA; V gene: TRBV19; D gene: NA; CDR3 protein: CASSMGGTTEAFF; CDR3 DNA: TGTGCCAGTAGTATGGGGGGTACCACTGAAGCTTTCTTT
CDR3 length: 14; J gene: TRBJ2-7; clone size: NA; V gene: TRBV5-6; D gene: NA; CDR3 protein: CASSRGGKTYEQYF; CDR3 DNA: TGTGCCAGCAGTCGTGGGGGCAAGACCTACGAGCAGTACTTC